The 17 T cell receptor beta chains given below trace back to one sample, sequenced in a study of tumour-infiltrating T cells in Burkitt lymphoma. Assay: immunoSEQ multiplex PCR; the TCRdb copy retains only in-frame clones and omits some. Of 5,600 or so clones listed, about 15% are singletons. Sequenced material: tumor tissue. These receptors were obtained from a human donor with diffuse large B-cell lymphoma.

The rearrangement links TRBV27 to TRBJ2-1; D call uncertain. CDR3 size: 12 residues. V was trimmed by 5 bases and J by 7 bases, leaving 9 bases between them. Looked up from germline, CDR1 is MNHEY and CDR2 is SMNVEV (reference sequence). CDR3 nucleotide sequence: TGTGCCAGCAGTCCCCCTGGAAATGAGCAGTTCTTC. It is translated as CASSPPGNEQFF.

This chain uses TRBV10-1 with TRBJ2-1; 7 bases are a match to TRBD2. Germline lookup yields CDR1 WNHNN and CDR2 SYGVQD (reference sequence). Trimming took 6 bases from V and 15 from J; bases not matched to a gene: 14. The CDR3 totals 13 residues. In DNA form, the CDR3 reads TGCGCCAGCAGCCCAAGAGAAAGCGGGAATCCGTTCTTC. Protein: CASSPRESGNPFF.

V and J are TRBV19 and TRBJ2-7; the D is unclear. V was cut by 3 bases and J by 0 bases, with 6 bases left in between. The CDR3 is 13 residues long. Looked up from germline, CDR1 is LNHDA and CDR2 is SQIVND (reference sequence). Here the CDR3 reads CASSIAHSYEQYF. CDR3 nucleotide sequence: TGTGCCAGTAGTATTGCTCACTCCTACGAGCAGTACTTC.

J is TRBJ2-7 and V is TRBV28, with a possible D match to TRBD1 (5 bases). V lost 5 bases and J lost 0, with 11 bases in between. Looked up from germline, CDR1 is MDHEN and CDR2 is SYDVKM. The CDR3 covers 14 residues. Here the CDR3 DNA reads TGTGCCAGCAGTCTATACAGGAGCTCCTACGAGCAGTACTTC. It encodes CASSLYRSSYEQYF.

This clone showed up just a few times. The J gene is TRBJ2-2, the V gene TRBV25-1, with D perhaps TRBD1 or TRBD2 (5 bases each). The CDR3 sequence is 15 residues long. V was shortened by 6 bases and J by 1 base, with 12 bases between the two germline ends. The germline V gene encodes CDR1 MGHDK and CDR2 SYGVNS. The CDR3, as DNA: TGTGCCAGCAGGGCGGGCAGGGTGAACACCGGGGAGCTGTTTTTT. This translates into CASRAGRVNTGELFF.

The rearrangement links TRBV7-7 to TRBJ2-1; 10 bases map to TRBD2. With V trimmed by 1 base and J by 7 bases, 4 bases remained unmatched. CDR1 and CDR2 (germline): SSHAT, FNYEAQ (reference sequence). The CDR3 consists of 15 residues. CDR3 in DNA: TGTGCCAGCAGCTTAGGGCTAGCGGGAGTTAATGAGCAGTTCTTC. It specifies CASSLGLAGVNEQFF. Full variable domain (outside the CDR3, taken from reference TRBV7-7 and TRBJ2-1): GAGVSQSPRYKVTKRGQDVTLRCDPISSHATLYWYQQALGQGPEFLTYFNYEAQPDKSGLPSDRFSAERPEGSISTLTIQRTEQRDSAMYRCASSLGLAGVNEQFFGPGTRLTVL.

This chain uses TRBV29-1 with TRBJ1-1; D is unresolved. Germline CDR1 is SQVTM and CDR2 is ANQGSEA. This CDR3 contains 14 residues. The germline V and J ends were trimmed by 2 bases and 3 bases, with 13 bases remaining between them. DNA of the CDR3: TGCAGCGTTGAAATAGACTCGAAGGACACTGAAGCTTTCTTT. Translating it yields CSVEIDSKDTEAFF.

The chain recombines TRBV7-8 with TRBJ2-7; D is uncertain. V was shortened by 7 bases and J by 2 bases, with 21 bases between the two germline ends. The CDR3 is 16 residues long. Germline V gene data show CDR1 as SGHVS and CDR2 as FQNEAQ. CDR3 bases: TGTGCCAGCAACATGATTCCCAGTACCCCCACCTACGAGCAGTACTTC. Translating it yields CASNMIPSTPTYEQYF.

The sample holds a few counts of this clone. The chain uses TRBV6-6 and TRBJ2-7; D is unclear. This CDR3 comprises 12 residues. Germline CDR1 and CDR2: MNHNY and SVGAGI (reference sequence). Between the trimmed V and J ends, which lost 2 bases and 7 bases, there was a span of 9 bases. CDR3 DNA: TGTGCCAGCAGTTACAGGGTAGATGAGCAGTACTTC. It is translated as CASSYRVDEQYF.

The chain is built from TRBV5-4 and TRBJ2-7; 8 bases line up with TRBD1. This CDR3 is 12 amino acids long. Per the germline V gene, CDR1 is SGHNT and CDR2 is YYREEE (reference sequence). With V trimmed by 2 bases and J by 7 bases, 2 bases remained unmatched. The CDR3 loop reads CASSFRGLEQYF. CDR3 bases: TGTGCCAGCAGCTTCAGGGGGCTTGAGCAGTACTTC. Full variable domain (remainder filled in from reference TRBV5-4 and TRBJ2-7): ETGVTQSPTHLIKTRGQQVTLRCSSQSGHNTVSWYQQALGQGPQFIFQYYREEENGRGNFPPRFSGLQFPNYSSELNVNALELDDSALYLCASSFRGLEQYFGPGTRLTVT.

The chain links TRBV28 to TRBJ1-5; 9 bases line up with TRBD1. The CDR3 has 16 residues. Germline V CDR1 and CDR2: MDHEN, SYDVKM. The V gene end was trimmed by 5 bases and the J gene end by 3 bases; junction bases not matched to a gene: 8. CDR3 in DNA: TGTGCCAGCAGTGTACAGGGGGCGCGAAACAATCAGCCCCAGCATTTT. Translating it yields CASSVQGARNNQPQHF.

The CDR3 DNA follows: TGTGCCAGCAGTTTCCCTATGACCCCGCTCGGGGCCAACGTCCTGACTTTC. Translated, it gives CASSFPMTPLGANVLTF. The chain recombines TRBV28 with TRBJ2-6, with D uncertain. Germline assignment: CDR1 MDHEN and CDR2 SYDVKM. The CDR3 spans 17 residues. V was clipped by 3 bases and J by 4 bases, with 16 bases between them.

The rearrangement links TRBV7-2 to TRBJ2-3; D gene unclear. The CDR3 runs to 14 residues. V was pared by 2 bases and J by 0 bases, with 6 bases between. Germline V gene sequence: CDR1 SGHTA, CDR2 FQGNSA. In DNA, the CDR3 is TGTGCCAGCAGCTTAACGCGAAGCACAGATACGCAGTATTTT. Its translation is CASSLTRSTDTQYF.

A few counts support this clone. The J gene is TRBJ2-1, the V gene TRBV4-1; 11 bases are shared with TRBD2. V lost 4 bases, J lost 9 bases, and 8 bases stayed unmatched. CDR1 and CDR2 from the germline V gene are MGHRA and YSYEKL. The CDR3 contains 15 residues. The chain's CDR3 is CASSPIAGGGPEQFF. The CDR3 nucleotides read TGCGCCAGCAGCCCTATAGCGGGAGGGGGGCCTGAGCAGTTCTTC.

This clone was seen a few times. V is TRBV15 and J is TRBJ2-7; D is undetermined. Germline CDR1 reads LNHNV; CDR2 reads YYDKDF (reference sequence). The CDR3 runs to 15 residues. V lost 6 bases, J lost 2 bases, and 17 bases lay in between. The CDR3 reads CATSYVFGGTYEQYF. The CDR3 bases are TGTGCCACCAGTTACGTTTTTGGCGGAACCTACGAGCAGTACTTC. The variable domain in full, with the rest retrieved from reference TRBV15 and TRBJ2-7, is DAMVIQNPRYQVTQFGKPVTLSCSQTLNHNVMYWYQQKSSQAPKLLFHYYDKDFNNEADTPDNFQSRRPNTSFCFLDIRSPGLGDTAMYLCATSYVFGGTYEQYFGPGTRLTVT.

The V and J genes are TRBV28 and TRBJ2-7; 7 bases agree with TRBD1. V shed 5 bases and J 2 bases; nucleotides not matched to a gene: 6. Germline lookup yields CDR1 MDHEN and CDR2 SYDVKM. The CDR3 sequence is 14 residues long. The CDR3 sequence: CASSGPGQPYEQYF. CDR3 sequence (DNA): TGTGCCAGCAGTGGACCGGGACAGCCCTACGAGCAGTACTTC.

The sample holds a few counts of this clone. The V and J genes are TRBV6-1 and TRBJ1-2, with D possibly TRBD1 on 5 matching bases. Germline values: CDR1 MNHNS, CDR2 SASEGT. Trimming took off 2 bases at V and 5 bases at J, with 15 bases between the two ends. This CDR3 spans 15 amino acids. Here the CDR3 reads CASSETSGTGYGYTF. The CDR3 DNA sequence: TGTGCCAGCAGTGAAACCTCCGGGACGGGATATGGCTACACCTTC.